This T cell receptor (beta chain) was observed in a study of T cells in tuberculosis. Turning to the study itself: T cells were selected with CD1B tetramers loaded with glucose monomycolate.

V lost 0 bases and J lost 4; bases outside the gene matches: 4. Germline V gene lookup returns CDR1 LGHNA and CDR2 YSLEER. This CDR3 has 15 residues. Produced via immunoSEQ multiplex PCR; TCRdb's table is partial and in-frame only. Of approximately 30,000 clones in the sample, roughly nine tenths were seen once. The sample taken for sequencing was PBMCs. This sequence was found in a donor aged 10-29 years with latent tuberculosis or without tuberculosis infection. The rearrangement links TRBV4-3 to TRBJ2-3, with 7 bases that match TRBD2. CDR3 sequence reads: CASSQDRGGADTQYF. Here the CDR3 DNA reads TGCGCCAGCAGCCAAGATCGTGGGGGGGCAGATACGCAGTATTTT.